One sample yielded the 29 T cell receptor beta chains listed below, sequenced in a study of cytomegalovirus exposure and HLA in healthy donors. PCR employed 60 Vbeta and 13 Jbeta primers. Using immunoSEQ multiplex PCR, the repertoire was profiled, and TCRdb retains in-frame clones only, with some absent. Counted here are 140,000 or so clones, approximately 80% occurring once; the ten biggest clones make up 9% to 10%. Sequencing used PBMCs. The receptors were gathered from a woman aged 55-69 years in good health and CMV-seropositive.

CDR3 DNA sequence: TGTGCCAGCGCATCACCAAGGGGATCTGGGGCCAACGTCCTGACTTTC. It specifies CASASPRGSGANVLTF. This chain joins TRBV28 and TRBJ2-6, with D possibly being TRBD1 (5 bases). From germline, CDR1 is MDHEN and CDR2 SYDVKM. The CDR3 length is 16 residues. Trimming removed 8 bases at V and 1 base at J, with 15 bases between.

V gene TRBV7-2 combines with J gene TRBJ1-1; 9 bases line up with TRBD1. Per germline, CDR1 SGHTA and CDR2 FQGNSA. Trimming removed 3 bases from V and 11 bases from J; junction bases left unmatched: 10. This CDR3 contains 14 residues. The CDR3 reads CASSLGGQGRRAFF. CDR3 DNA sequence: TGTGCCAGCAGCTTGGGGGGACAGGGACGACGGGCTTTCTTT.

The chain recombines TRBV30 with TRBJ1-5; 8 nucleotides match TRBD1. The CDR3 has 13 amino acids. From germline, CDR1 is GTSNPN and CDR2 SVGIG (reference sequence). Trimming cost V 2 bases and J 7 bases; bases outside gene matches: 4. The CDR3 reads CAWSPDREQPQHF. CDR3 nucleotide sequence: TGTGCCTGGAGTCCGGACAGGGAGCAGCCCCAGCATTTT. Full variable domain (missing parts from reference TRBV30 and TRBJ1-5): SQTIHQWPATLVQPVGSPLSLECTVEGTSNPNLYWYRQAAGRGLQLLFYSVGIGQISSEVPQNLSASRPQDRQFILSSKKLLLSDSGFYLCAWSPDREQPQHFGDGTRLSIL.

This clone was recorded once. V is TRBV7-2 and J is TRBJ2-7; 14 bases agree with TRBD2. Germline V gene data show CDR1 as SGHTA and CDR2 as FQGNSA. V dropped 5 bases and J dropped 5; count of bases not matched to a gene: 5. This CDR3 contains 15 residues. CDR3 sequence (DNA): TGTGCCAGCAGCCTTAGACTAGCGGGAGGGGACGAGCAGTACTTC. Its protein product is CASSLRLAGGDEQYF.

The rearrangement joins TRBV25-1 to TRBJ2-7; D might be TRBD2 (6 bases). The V gene's germline CDR1 is MGHDK and CDR2 SYGVNS. There are 13 residues in the CDR3. V lost 1 base to trimming and J lost 7 bases, with 11 bases between them. The CDR3 DNA is TGTGCCAGCAGTGAATTTACTAGCATGGAGCAGTACTTC. Translating gives CASSEFTSMEQYF.

About this clone itself: This specimen includes other DNA sequences encoding the same CDR3. The V gene is TRBV5-1, the J gene TRBJ2-7; TRBD2 is a possible D gene (6 bases). CDR1 is SGHRS and CDR2 is YFSETQ in the germline V gene. V lost 2 bases to trimming and J lost 2 bases, with 11 bases between them. This CDR3 contains 14 residues. As DNA, the CDR3 is TGCGCCAGCAGCTTTGGGGGGTCCCCCTACGAGCAGTACTTC. Translated, it gives CASSFGGSPYEQYF. The full variable domain, its missing parts supplied by reference TRBV5-1 and TRBJ2-7, is KAGVTQTPRYLIKTRGQQVTLSCSPISGHRSVSWYQQTPGQGLQFLFEYFSETQRNKGNFPGRFSGRQFSNSRSEMNVSTLELGDSALYLCASSFGGSPYEQYFGPGTRLTVT.

A few counts support this clone. The gene calls are TRBV7-6 and TRBJ2-1, with D possibly being TRBD1 (6 bases). Trimming pared 5 bases from V and 7 bases from J, leaving 15 bases between. The CDR3 runs to 14 residues. Germline V gene data show CDR1 as SGHVS and CDR2 as FNYEAQ. The DNA for the CDR3 is TGTGCCAGCAGCAGGGACAAAGGGAGAAATGAGCAGTTCTTC. This gives the protein CASSRDKGRNEQFF.

CDR3 nucleotides: TGCGCCAGCTCCAAAACTAGCGGGAATCAGGACGAGCAGTACTTC. It encodes CASSKTSGNQDEQYF. The rearrangement uses TRBV4-1 and TRBJ2-7; 10 nucleotides match TRBD2. The length of the CDR3 is 15 residues. The germline V gene encodes CDR1 MGHRA and CDR2 YSYEKL. V shed 8 bases and J 5 bases; nucleotides not matched to a gene: 12.

The chain employs TRBV28 and TRBJ2-7; D unresolved. The germline V gene encodes CDR1 MDHEN and CDR2 SYDVKM. The V and J ends lost 5 bases and 2 bases respectively, with 13 bases between them. This CDR3 has 14 amino acids. For the CDR3, the DNA is TGTGCCAGCAGTAGACTCGGGTTTCCCTACGAGCAGTACTTC. The encoded protein is CASSRLGFPYEQYF. The variable domain in full, completed from reference TRBV28 and TRBJ2-7, reads DVKVTQSSRYLVKRTGEKVFLECVQDMDHENMFWYRQDPGLGLRLIYFSYDVKMKEKGDIPEGYSVSREKKERFSLILESASTNQTSMYLCASSRLGFPYEQYFGPGTRLTVT.

This rearrangement joins TRBV7-9 to TRBJ1-4; D unclear. CDR1 SEHNR and CDR2 FQNEAQ come from the germline V gene (reference sequence). The CDR3 covers 13 residues. V was trimmed by 7 bases and J by 4 bases, leaving 10 bases between them. CDR3 coding DNA: TGTGCCAGCACCAGCGACCATAATGAAAAACTGTTTTTT. This sequence encodes CASTSDHNEKLFF.

The CDR3 protein is CASSLVGVSNEKLFF. CDR3 nucleotide sequence: TGCGCCAGCAGCTTGGTAGGGGTGTCTAATGAAAAACTGTTTTTT. J is TRBJ1-4 and V is TRBV5-1; possibly TRBD1 for D (5 bases). Germline loops: CDR1 SGHRS, CDR2 YFSETQ. The CDR3 spans 15 residues. V was trimmed by 0 bases and J by 3 bases, leaving 9 bases between them.

The J gene is TRBJ2-7, the V gene TRBV5-4; 13 positions agree with TRBD2. Germline assignment: CDR1 SGHNT and CDR2 YYREEE (reference sequence). The CDR3 loop spans 16 amino acids. The trim removed 1 base at V and 2 bases at J, leaving 3 bases unmatched. Written as DNA, the CDR3 is TGTGCCAGCAGCTTGACTAGCGGGAGGGCACCCTACGAGCAGTACTTC. Its protein is CASSLTSGRAPYEQYF.

Here the CDR3 DNA reads TGTGCCTGGAGTGTGGCTAGCGGGAGCCTCCACTACGAGCAGTACTTC. It yields the protein CAWSVASGSLHYEQYF. The chain employs TRBV30 and TRBJ2-7, with TRBD2 matching 10 bases. This CDR3 region has 16 residues. Germline CDR1 reads GTSNPN; CDR2 reads SVGIG (reference sequence). The J segment lost 3 bases and the V segment lost 0 bases, leaving 8 bases of the junction unmatched.

The chain couples TRBV29-1 to TRBJ2-1; possible D gene TRBD2, 6 bases. CDR1 SQVTM and CDR2 ANQGSEA come from the germline V gene. This CDR3 region has 12 residues. The CDR3 here is CGTSGSYNEQFF. CDR3 bases: TGCGGGACGAGCGGGTCGTACAATGAGCAGTTCTTC.

The genes are TRBV10-3 and TRBJ2-5, with 7 bases identical to TRBD2. The germline V gene encodes CDR1 ENHRY and CDR2 SYGVKD. Trimming at V came to 8 bases and at J to 0 bases, leaving 6 bases not matched to a gene. This CDR3 comprises 14 residues. Here the CDR3 reads CAIAWEGDQETQYF. DNA of the CDR3: TGTGCCATCGCCTGGGAGGGAGACCAAGAGACCCAGTACTTC.

V gene TRBV4-3 combines with J gene TRBJ2-1; TRBD1 matches 9 bases. Germline CDR1 is LGHNA and CDR2 is YSLEER. The trim removed 2 bases at V and 8 bases at J, leaving 10 bases unmatched. The length of the CDR3 is 16 residues. The CDR3 protein is CASSQQGTGTIDEQFF. CDR3 sequence (DNA): TGCGCCAGCAGCCAACAAGGGACAGGGACAATAGATGAGCAGTTCTTC.

The chain joins TRBV21-1 to TRBJ2-3; TRBD2 is the table's D call, not checked against the DNA. TRBV21-1 is assigned pseudogene status. This CDR3 spans 11 amino acids. CDR3 in DNA: TGTGCCAGCAGCAAATCTCATACGCAGTATTTT. Amino acids: CASSKSHTQYF.

V and J are TRBV19 and TRBJ2-7, with D uncertain. The V end lost 7 bases, the J end lost 5 bases, and 15 bases lay between the germline ends. The CDR3 totals 13 residues. Germline CDR1 is LNHDA and CDR2 is SQIVND (reference sequence). CDR3 sequence: CASNAGLLDEQYF. The DNA for the CDR3 is TGTGCCAGTAATGCAGGCTTGTTGGACGAGCAGTACTTC.

This clone was seen just once. The V gene is TRBV6-6, the J gene TRBJ1-1; tentative D call: TRBD1 (6 bases). The CDR3 has 14 residues. Germline CDR1 and CDR2: MNHNY and SVGAGI (reference sequence). Trimming shortened V by 6 bases and J by 7 bases, and 18 bases separated the two germline ends. CDR3 in DNA: TGTGCCAGCAGAGCGAATAGGGACACTGGTGAAGCTTTCTTT. Amino acid sequence: CASRANRDTGEAFF.

The V call is TRBV11-2, the J call TRBJ2-7; 7 bases are shared with TRBD2. The CDR3 sequence is 12 residues long. The V gene end was trimmed by 7 bases and the J gene end by 7 bases; junction bases not matched to a gene: 7. Per germline, CDR1 SGHAT and CDR2 FQNNGV. The CDR3: CASTRGRGEQYF. DNA for the CDR3: TGTGCCAGCACCCGCGGGAGAGGTGAGCAGTACTTC.

The table lists this clone with a few counts. The gene calls are TRBV4-2 and TRBJ1-4; D is unresolved. V dropped 8 bases and J dropped 2 bases, with 9 bases sitting between them. The CDR3 has 13 amino acids. Looked up from germline, CDR1 is LGHNA and CDR2 is YNFKEQ. The CDR3 region has the DNA TGTGCCAGCCAACCGGGGACTAATGAAAAACTGTTTTTT. This gives the protein CASQPGTNEKLFF.

This clone was recorded a few times. The rearrangement links TRBV7-9 to TRBJ2-7, with D possibly being TRBD1 (5 bases). The CDR3 covers 16 residues. V dropped 1 base and J dropped 5 bases, with 18 bases sitting between them. Germline CDR1 and CDR2: SEHNR and FQNEAQ (reference sequence). CDR3 in amino acids: CASSLDIARANHEQYF. Written as DNA, the CDR3 is TGTGCCAGCAGCTTAGATATTGCCAGGGCAAACCACGAGCAGTACTTC.

The rearrangement links TRBV28 to TRBJ1-5, with 9 bases identical to TRBD1. V trimming: 5 bases; J trimming: 0 bases; junction bases outside the gene matches: 8. This CDR3 comprises 17 residues. Germline V gene data show CDR1 as MDHEN and CDR2 as SYDVKM. The CDR3 spells CASSLGTGWNSNQPQHF. CDR3 sequence (DNA): TGTGCCAGCAGTCTCGGGACAGGGTGGAATAGCAATCAGCCCCAGCATTTT.

CDR3 loop: CASRKRDRINYGYTF. Here the CDR3 DNA reads TGTGCCAGCAGAAAAAGGGACAGGATTAACTATGGCTACACCTTC. V is TRBV6-5 and J is TRBJ1-2, with 8 bases aligning to TRBD1. The germline gives CDR1 MNHEY, CDR2 SVGAGI. CDR3 length: 15 amino acids. With 6 bases clipped from V and 1 base from J, the junction kept 7 bases outside the gene matches.

The chain links TRBV6-1 to TRBJ2-1; possible D gene TRBD2, 6 bases. Germline V lookup: CDR1 MNHNS, CDR2 SASEGT. V lost 6 bases and J 7 bases, leaving 10 bases between the germline ends. The length of the CDR3 is 12 residues. The CDR3 DNA is TGTGCCAGCAGACCCCGGGGGAATGAGCAGTTCTTC. Translating gives CASRPRGNEQFF.

The rearrangement uses TRBV13 and TRBJ1-1; D gene ambiguous. This CDR3 has 15 amino acids. V was cut by 5 bases and J by 4 bases, with 17 bases left in between. Germline V gene lookup returns CDR1 PRHDT and CDR2 FYEKMQ (reference sequence). CDR3 DNA sequence: TGTGCCAGCAGCAGCCAAGACTCCCTGATCACTGAAGCTTTCTTT. Its translation: CASSSQDSLITEAFF.

V is TRBV5-6 and J is TRBJ2-5, with a possible D match to TRBD2 (5 bases). CDR3 length: 14 residues. Germline V CDR1 and CDR2: SGHDT, YYEEEE. Trimming shortened V by 0 bases and J by 5 bases, and 11 bases separated the two germline ends. The CDR3, as DNA: TGTGCCAGCAGCTTGGGTCGGGGTCGGGAGACCCAGTACTTC. This codes for CASSLGRGRETQYF.

This rearrangement joins TRBV4-3 to TRBJ2-1, with D possibly TRBD2 on 5 matching bases. The V and J ends lost 0 bases and 4 bases respectively, with 10 bases between them. This CDR3 has 15 residues. The germline CDR1 and CDR2 sequences are LGHNA and YSLEER. The CDR3 sequence: CASSQDGSGYNEQFF. CDR3 sequence (DNA): TGCGCCAGCAGCCAAGATGGTTCGGGGTACAATGAGCAGTTCTTC.

The rearrangement links TRBV6-5 to TRBJ2-5, with 9 bases fitting TRBD2. Judging by the DNA end, TRBJ2-7 fits better; the J call may be wrong. Germline-derived CDR1 and CDR2 are MNHEY and SVGAGI. CDR3 length equals 15 residues. CDR3: CASSYGGRGSYEQYF. The CDR3 DNA follows: TGTGCCAGCAGTTATGGCGGGAGGGGTTCCTACGAGCAGTACTTC.